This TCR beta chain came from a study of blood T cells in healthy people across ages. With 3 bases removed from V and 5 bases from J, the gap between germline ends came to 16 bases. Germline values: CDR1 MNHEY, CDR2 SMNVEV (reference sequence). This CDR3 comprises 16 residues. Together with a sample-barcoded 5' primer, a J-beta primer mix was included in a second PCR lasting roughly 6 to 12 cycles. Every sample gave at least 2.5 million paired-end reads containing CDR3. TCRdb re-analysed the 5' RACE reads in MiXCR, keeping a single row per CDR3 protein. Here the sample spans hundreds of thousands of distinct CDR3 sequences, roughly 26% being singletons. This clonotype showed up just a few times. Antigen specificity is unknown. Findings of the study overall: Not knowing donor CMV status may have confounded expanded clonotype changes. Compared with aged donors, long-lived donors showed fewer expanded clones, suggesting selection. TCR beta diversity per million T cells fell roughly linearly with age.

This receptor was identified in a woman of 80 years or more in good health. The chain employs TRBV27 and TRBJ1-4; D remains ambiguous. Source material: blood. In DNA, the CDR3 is TGTGCCAGCAGTTTTGTCGCCGGGAATAGAAATGAAAAACTGTTTTTT. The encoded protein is CASSFVAGNRNEKLFF.